A selection of T cell receptor beta chains follows, all from one sample in a study of shared T cell receptors in the human thymus. Generated by immunoSEQ multiplex PCR, the TCRdb table keeps only in-frame clones and is missing some. The data contain 500,000 to 550,000 clones, 75% to 85% of them singletons. These same data were also listed under a study on human thymus T cells.

The sequencing sample was made of thymocytes. The source of these receptors is a boy under three years old with a congenital heart defect. The CDR3 runs from the conserved cysteine through the conserved F or W. Each record gives: clone size, J gene, V gene, D gene, CDR3 DNA, CDR3 protein. The D gene is left open where the match is weak. Size tells how often a clone was seen (once, few, many) or the class of an expanded clone, and some rows leave it out.

>-|TRBJ2-1|TRBV14|TRBD2
TGTGCCAGCAGCCATTCACGACGGACTAGCGGGGGCGAGCAGTTCTTC
CASSHSRRTSGGEQFF
>-|TRBJ1-3|TRBV6-6|-
TGTGCCAGCAGTTTCCGTCCGGGGAGCTCTGGAAACACCATATATTTT
CASSFRPGSSGNTIYF
>few|TRBJ2-7|TRBV10-3|TRBD1
TGTGCCATCAGTGAGTATCCCTGGGACAGAAACTACGAGCAGTACTTC
CAISEYPWDRNYEQYF
>-|TRBJ2-7|TRBV7-2|TRBD2
TGTGCCAGCAGCTCGGGACTAGGGGTTATCTACGAGCAGTACTTC
CASSSGLGVIYEQYF
>few|TRBJ2-7|TRBV5-1|TRBD1
TGCGCCAGCAGCTTGTGGGGGACAGGGTCCACCTACGAGCAGTACTTC
CASSLWGTGSTYEQYF
>once|TRBJ1-2|TRBV25-1|TRBD1
TGTGCCAGCAGTGAATCCCCGACAGGGACTAACTATGGCTACACCTTC
CASSESPTGTNYGYTF
>-|TRBJ2-7|TRBV16|TRBD2
TGTGCCAGCAGCCACTCTCGGGAGGCAGTATTAGCCTACGAGCAGTACTTC
CASSHSREAVLAYEQYF
>-|TRBJ2-7|TRBV5-6|TRBD1
TGTGCCAGCAGCTCGGGCGGGCGGACAGGCTCCTACGAGCAGTACTTC
CASSSGGRTGSYEQYF
>-|TRBJ2-7|TRBV20-1|-
TGCAGTGCTAGAGAAGCCTACGAGCAGTACTTC
CSAREAYEQYF
>-|TRBJ2-1|TRBV25-1|TRBD1
TGTGCCAGCAGTGGGGGACAGGGGAACAATGAGCAGTTCTTC
CASSGGQGNNEQFF
>-|TRBJ2-5|TRBV11-1|TRBD2
TGTGCCAGCAGCTTAGGGGCTAGCGGGGATGTTCAAGAGACCCAGTACTTC
CASSLGASGDVQETQYF
>-|TRBJ2-3|TRBV28|TRBD2
TGTGCCAGCAGTTTTAACCAGGGACTAGCGGGACCACTTTGGGGGACAGATACGCAGTATTTT
CASSFNQGLAGPLWGTDTQYF
>-|TRBJ2-7|TRBV4-1|-
TGCGCCAGCAGCCCCCGCCAGGGGATGATCGACTACGAGCAGTACTTC
CASSPRQGMIDYEQYF
>once|TRBJ2-2|TRBV27|-
TGTGCCAGCAGTTTATCTCCCGTGAGGTTCTTGAACACCGGGGAGCTGTTTTTT
CASSLSPVRFLNTGELFF
>-|TRBJ1-3|TRBV11-2|TRBD1
TGTGCCAGCAGCCTTAAGGGACAGGGGATGAGCTCTGGAAACACCATATATTTT
CASSLKGQGMSSGNTIYF
>-|TRBJ2-1|TRBV7-6|TRBD2
TGTGCCAGCAGCTTAGCCTGGCGGGAGCCCCCCTACAATGAGCAGTTCTTC
CASSLAWREPPYNEQFF
>once|TRBJ1-2|TRBV6-5|-
TGTGCCAGCAGTTACCTACAACAGGCGGTTAACTATGGCTACACCTTC
CASSYLQQAVNYGYTF
>-|TRBJ2-3|TRBV15|TRBD1
TGTGCCACCAGCAGAAGGGGGCCCCAGGCGACAGATACGCAGTATTTT
CATSRRGPQATDTQYF
>few|TRBJ2-1|TRBV18|TRBD2
TGTGCCAGCTCACCGGGGTCGGTAGGACTAGCGGGGAATGAGCAGTTCTTC
CASSPGSVGLAGNEQFF
>-|TRBJ2-7|TRBV7-2|TRBD2
TGTGCCAGCAGCGCCACGGGACTAGCGGTAGAGTACGAGCAGTACTTC
CASSATGLAVEYEQYF
>-|TRBJ2-5|TRBV11-3|-
TGTGCCAGCAGCTTAGGAGGGGGAGAGACCCAGTACTTC
CASSLGGGETQYF
>-|TRBJ1-5|TRBV5-1|-
TGCGCCAGCAGCTGCGGTCATCCAAGAGGCAATCAGCCCCAGCATTTT
CASSCGHPRGNQPQHF
>-|TRBJ2-1|TRBV4-1|TRBD2
TGCGCCAGCAGCCTGGGGACTAGCGGGGGGAATGAGCAGTTCTTC
CASSLGTSGGNEQFF
>-|TRBJ2-7|TRBV14|-
TGTGCCAGCAGCCAAAGATCCGAGGGTCGGACCGAGCAGTACTTC
CASSQRSEGRTEQYF
>-|TRBJ2-1|TRBV2|TRBD1
TGTGCCAGCACTTACCTCCGGGACAGCTGGTTCTTC
CASTYLRDSWFF
>-|TRBJ1-1|TRBV5-8|TRBD1
TGTGCCAGCAGCCCCTGGACAGGAGTGAACACTGAAGCTTTCTTT
CASSPWTGVNTEAFF
>-|TRBJ2-1|TRBV15|TRBD2
TGTGCCACCAGCAGAGACCCCGTACTAGCGGGGGGCCATGAGCAGTTCTTC
CATSRDPVLAGGHEQFF
>once|TRBJ2-7|TRBV14|TRBD2
TGTGCCAGCAGCCAAGCCCCCTCGACTAGCGGGAGGGCCGATGCTACCTACGAGCAGTACTTC
CASSQAPSTSGRADATYEQYF
>-|TRBJ2-5|TRBV28|TRBD1
TGTGCCAGCAGTAAGGGACAGGGGGAGACGGGACTAGCCAATTTCCCATTTCAAGAGACCCAGTACTTC
CASSKGQGETGLANFPFQETQYF
>-|TRBJ2-1|TRBV7-2|TRBD2
TGTGCCAGCAGCTCGGGGACTAGCGGGAGCAGTAATGAGCAGTTCTTC
CASSSGTSGSSNEQFF
>-|TRBJ1-2|TRBV30|TRBD1
TGTGCCTGGAGTCCTCGGACAGGCAATAAAGGCTACACCTTC
CAWSPRTGNKGYTF
>few|TRBJ2-2|TRBV19|TRBD2
TGTGCCAGTAGTATGGGGAGGGGCAACACCGGGGAGCTGTTTTTT
CASSMGRGNTGELFF
>-|TRBJ2-3|TRBV11-2|-
TGTGCCAGCAGCTTAAGACAGGCCACAGATACGCAGTATTTT
CASSLRQATDTQYF
>once|TRBJ2-6|TRBV27|TRBD1
TGTGCCAGCAGTTCCAGGACAGGGTCGTTCTCTGGGGCCAACGTCCTGACTTTC
CASSSRTGSFSGANVLTF
>once|TRBJ2-2|TRBV9|TRBD1
TGTGCCAGCAGCGTATCCCGATCAGGGGGCTCCGGGGAGCTGTTTTTT
CASSVSRSGGSGELFF
>-|TRBJ2-2|TRBV7-3|TRBD1
TGTGCCAGCAGCACCTTCGACAGGGGAAATATAGGGGGTATGAAGGGGGAGCTGTTTTTT
CASSTFDRGNIGGMKGELFF
>-|TRBJ2-5|TRBV4-2|-
TGTGCCAGCAGCCAAGCTACCTCCACGGAGGAACAAGAGACCCAGTACTTC
CASSQATSTEEQETQYF
>-|TRBJ2-1|TRBV30|-
TGTGCCTGGAGTGGAACTAGCTCACAAACCTACAATGAGCAGTTCTTC
CAWSGTSSQTYNEQFF
>-|TRBJ2-1|TRBV25-1|-
TGTGCCAGCAGTGGTAGTCTCAATTCCTACAATGAGCAGTTCTTC
CASSGSLNSYNEQFF
>few|TRBJ1-2|TRBV10-3|-
TGTGCCATCAGCGGAGGCAACCTCTATGGCTACACCTTC
CAISGGNLYGYTF
>-|TRBJ2-7|TRBV11-3|-
TGTGCCAGCAGCTTAGTTAGCCGGACTAAACGCTCCTACGAGCAGTACTTC
CASSLVSRTKRSYEQYF
>-|TRBJ1-4|TRBV30|-
TGTGCCTGGAGTCGGGAGAGGGGTCGGGAAAAACTGTTTTTT
CAWSRERGREKLFF
>-|TRBJ2-7|TRBV29-1|TRBD2
TGCAGCGTTTCATCCGGACTAGCGGGTGAGCAGTACTTC
CSVSSGLAGEQYF
>-|TRBJ2-6|TRBV10-2|-
TGCGCCAGCAGTGAGACTCCCCGAAATTATTCTGGGGCCAACGTCCTGACTTTC
CASSETPRNYSGANVLTF